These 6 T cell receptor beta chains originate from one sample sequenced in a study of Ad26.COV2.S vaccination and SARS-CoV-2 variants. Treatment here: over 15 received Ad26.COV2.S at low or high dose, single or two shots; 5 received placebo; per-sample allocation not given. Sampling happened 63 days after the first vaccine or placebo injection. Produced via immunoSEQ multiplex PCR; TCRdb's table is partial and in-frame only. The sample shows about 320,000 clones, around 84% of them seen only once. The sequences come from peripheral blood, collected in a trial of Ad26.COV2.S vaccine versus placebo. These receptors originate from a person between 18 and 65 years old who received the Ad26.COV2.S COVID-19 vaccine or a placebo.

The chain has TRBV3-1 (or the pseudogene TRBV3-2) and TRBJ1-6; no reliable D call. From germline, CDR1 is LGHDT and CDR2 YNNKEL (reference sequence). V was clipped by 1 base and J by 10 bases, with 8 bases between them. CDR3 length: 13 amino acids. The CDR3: CASSQGDRSPLHF. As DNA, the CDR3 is TGTGCCAGCAGCCAAGGGGATCGATCACCCCTCCACTTT.

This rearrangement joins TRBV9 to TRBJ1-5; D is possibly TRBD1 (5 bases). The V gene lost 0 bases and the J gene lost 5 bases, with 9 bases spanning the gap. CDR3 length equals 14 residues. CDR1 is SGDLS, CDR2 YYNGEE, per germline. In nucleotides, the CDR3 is TGTGCCAGCAGCGTAGGGGGGTACGATCAGCCCCAGCATTTT. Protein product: CASSVGGYDQPQHF.

CDR3 DNA: TGTGCCATCGGGACTGCCCAGGGAACCGGGGAGCTGTTTTTT. It codes for CAIGTAQGTGELFF. V usage is TRBV10-3 and J usage is TRBJ2-2, with D possibly TRBD2 on 6 matching bases. Trimming took 8 bases from V and 5 from J, leaving 15 bases between them. Germline CDR1 is ENHRY and CDR2 is SYGVKD. This CDR3 comprises 14 residues.

The CDR3 region has the DNA TGTGCCAGCAGGGGGCTGGGGGGTGGCATGTTCGCGAACACCGGGGAGCTGTTTTTT. It specifies CASRGLGGGMFANTGELFF. J is TRBJ2-2 and V is TRBV2, with D perhaps TRBD2 (6 bases). Germline lookup yields CDR1 SNHLY and CDR2 FYNNEI. Trimming removed 6 bases from V and 0 bases from J, with 23 bases in between. The CDR3 sequence is 19 residues long.

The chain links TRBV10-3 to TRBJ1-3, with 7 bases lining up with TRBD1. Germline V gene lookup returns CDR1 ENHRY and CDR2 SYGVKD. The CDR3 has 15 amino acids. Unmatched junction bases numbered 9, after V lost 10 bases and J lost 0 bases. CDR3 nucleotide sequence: TGTGCCACAGCAGAGGACAGGAGCTCTGGAAACACCATATATTTT. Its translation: CATAEDRSSGNTIYF.

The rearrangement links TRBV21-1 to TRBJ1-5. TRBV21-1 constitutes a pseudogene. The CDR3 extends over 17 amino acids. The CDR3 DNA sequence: TGTGCCAGCTCACGGGGGTGGGCGGAAGGCGGGGATCAGCCCCAGCATTTT. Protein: CASSRGWAEGGDQPQHF.